Listed here are 19 T cell receptor beta chains from one sample, sequenced in a study of CD8+ T cells in alopecia areata (dated by TCRdb to between 2018 and 2020). Library method: the immunoSEQ multiplex PCR assay. RNA was extracted from all samples and reverse transcribed into cDNA, which served as template for TCR sequencing. TCRdb's version of the immuneACCESS table is confined to in-frame rearrangements and falls short of the full clone set. An unresolved V gene accounts for under half of the shortfall where checked; the remainder is of unknown origin. This sample holds some 180,000 clones; 40% to 55% were observed only once. Of the sample, about 9.5% is held by the ten largest clones. The treatment or condition label corresponds to: oral pan-JAK inhibitor, 5-10 mg twice daily. This specimen consisted of CD8+ T cells sorted from blood, obtained between weeks 51 and 54, from a patient treated with tofacitinib. The receptors originated from a human donor with alopecia areata.

This clone came up a few times. V gene TRBV5-4 combines with J gene TRBJ2-3; TRBD2 matches at 7 bases. V shed 4 bases, J shed 1 base, and the junction held 3 bases outside the gene matches. The CDR3 runs 14 residues. Germline V gene lookup returns CDR1 SGHNT and CDR2 YYREEE (reference sequence). The CDR3 DNA is TGTGCCAGCAGCAGACGGGGGGGCACAGATACGCAGTATTTT. Its translation: CASSRRGGTDTQYF.

The CDR3 loop reads CASTAGSLGPFFEAFF. CDR3 in DNA: TGTGCCAGCACCGCGGGGAGCCTAGGGCCTTTCTTTGAAGCTTTCTTT. V gene TRBV2 combines with J gene TRBJ1-1; D call uncertain. Trimming took off 7 bases at V and 7 bases at J, with 25 bases between the two ends. CDR1 and CDR2 (germline): SNHLY, FYNNEI. This CDR3 spans 16 amino acids.

This clone has a single count. The V call is TRBV11-2, the J call TRBJ2-5; D is possibly TRBD1 or TRBD2 (5 bases each). The CDR3 is 15 amino acids. The germline gives CDR1 SGHAT, CDR2 FQNNGV. V gave up 1 base and J gave up 2 bases, with 11 bases separating them. The chain's CDR3 is CASSLGDQRQETQYF. CDR3 nucleotide sequence: TGTGCCAGCAGCTTAGGGGACCAGCGACAAGAGACCCAGTACTTC.

The chain has TRBV25-1 and TRBJ1-2; D unclear. V was trimmed by 6 bases and J by 7 bases, leaving 12 bases between them. Germline V lookup: CDR1 MGHDK, CDR2 SYGVNS. The CDR3 is 12 amino acids. Written as DNA, the CDR3 is TGTGCCAGCAGAGAAGGGAAGGGTGGCTACACCTTC. The encoded protein is CASREGKGGYTF.

This chain links TRBV27 with TRBJ2-1, with D perhaps given as TRBD1 or TRBD2 (5 bases each). The V gene's germline CDR1 is MNHEY and CDR2 SMNVEV (reference sequence). V was pared by 5 bases and J by 12 bases, with 23 bases between. This CDR3 spans 15 amino acids. In DNA form, the CDR3 reads TGTGCCAGCAGTCCGGGGCTAGGAGGACCCCTAGGGCAGTTCTTC. Its protein product is CASSPGLGGPLGQFF.

The chain carries TRBV7-9 and TRBJ1-2; a weak D match, TRBD1 (5 bases). The CDR3 loop spans 13 amino acids. Germline assignment: CDR1 SEHNR and CDR2 FQNEAQ (reference sequence). The ends were cut back, 5 bases at V and 3 bases at J, with 10 bases in the middle. Written as DNA, the CDR3 is TGTGCCAGCAGCCTGGGGCCCGACTATGGCTACACCTTC. Encoded protein: CASSLGPDYGYTF.

The J gene is TRBJ2-1, the V gene TRBV5-4, with 8 positions matching TRBD2. CDR1 and CDR2 from the germline V gene are SGHNT and YYREEE (reference sequence). The V gene end was trimmed by 4 bases and the J gene end by 0 bases; junction bases not matched to a gene: 9. The CDR3 runs 17 residues. The CDR3 DNA sequence: TGTGCCAGCAGCCCCTTAGCGGGGACCAGCTCCTACAATGAGCAGTTCTTC. Translation: CASSPLAGTSSYNEQFF.

This chain joins TRBV6-4 and TRBJ2-1, with D possibly called TRBD1 or TRBD2 (5 bases each). Germline V gene data show CDR1 as MRHNA and CDR2 as SNTAGT. The CDR3 has 13 amino acids. V was trimmed by 3 bases and J by 6 bases, leaving 9 bases between them. The CDR3 DNA reads as TGTGCCAGCAGTGAGGGGGAGTTCAATGAGCAGTTCTTC. It codes for CASSEGEFNEQFF.

This rearrangement joins TRBV5-4 to TRBJ2-7, with D possibly TRBD1 on 5 matching bases. Deletions cut 3 bases from V and 0 bases from J, with 10 bases between. Germline V gene data show CDR1 as SGHNT and CDR2 as YYREEE (reference sequence). The CDR3 totals 14 residues. CDR3 nucleotide sequence: TGTGCCAGCAGCTCAACGACAGACTCCTACGAGCAGTACTTC. It codes for CASSSTTDSYEQYF.

This clone was observed once. The V call is TRBV6-5, the J call TRBJ1-1, with D perhaps matching TRBD1 (6 bases). Deletions cut 8 bases from V and 4 bases from J, with 14 bases between. The germline gives CDR1 MNHEY, CDR2 SVGAGI. The CDR3 length is 13 residues. CDR3 nucleotides: TGTGCCAGCGAACAGGGTTGGCTCACTGAAGCTTTCTTT. This encodes CASEQGWLTEAFF.

This clone has a handful of counts. The chain carries TRBV4-1 and TRBJ1-1; TRBD1 might be the D (5 bases). CDR1 and CDR2 (germline): MGHRA, YSYEKL. CDR3 length: 13 amino acids. The ends were cut back, 2 bases at V and 3 bases at J, with 7 bases in the middle. The CDR3 coding sequence is TGCGCCAGCAGCCAACGGGACCACACTGAAGCTTTCTTT. Translating gives CASSQRDHTEAFF.

This clone was seen a handful of times. The chain combines TRBV6-5 with TRBJ2-1, with 9 bases identical to TRBD2. The V gene end was trimmed by 0 bases and the J gene end by 7 bases; junction bases not matched to a gene: 7. The V gene's germline CDR1 is MNHEY and CDR2 SVGAGI. The CDR3 covers 16 residues. CDR3 sequence (DNA): TGTGCCAGCAGTTACTCCCCTAGCGGGGTTTCGAATGAGCAGTTCTTC. Translating it yields CASSYSPSGVSNEQFF.

This chain links TRBV13 with TRBJ1-1; D is unresolved. This CDR3 is built from 14 residues. Germline values: CDR1 PRHDT, CDR2 FYEKMQ (reference sequence). Trimming removed 3 bases at V and 3 bases at J, with 11 bases between. The CDR3: CASSFLSGYTEAFF. The CDR3 bases are TGTGCCAGCAGCTTCCTCTCTGGGTACACTGAAGCTTTCTTT. The whole variable domain, filled in from reference TRBV13 and TRBJ1-1, reads AAGVIQSPRHLIKEKRETATLKCYPIPRHDTVYWYQQGPGQDPQFLISFYEKMQSDKGSIPDRFSAQQFSDYHSELNMSSLELGDSALYFCASSFLSGYTEAFFGQGTRLTVV.

The chain's CDR3 is CASSLGNTQYF. The DNA for the CDR3 is TGTGCCAGCAGCCTGGGGAATACGCAGTATTTT. The chain is built from TRBV5-6 and TRBJ2-3; D unresolved. This CDR3 region has 11 residues. CDR1 SGHDT and CDR2 YYEEEE come from the germline V gene. V was pared by 4 bases and J by 7 bases, with 7 bases between.

This clone was counted between two and nine times. This chain joins TRBV12-5 and TRBJ2-7; 8 bases are shared with TRBD2. V shed 3 bases, J shed 3 bases, and the junction held 10 bases outside the gene matches. The CDR3 is 16 residues long. The V gene's germline CDR1 is LGHNT and CDR2 FRNRAP. The CDR3 nucleotides are TGTGCTAGTGGTTTAATTAGCGGGGCGAGATACTACGAGCAGTACTTC. It is translated as CASGLISGARYYEQYF.

The rearrangement joins TRBV29-1 to TRBJ2-7, with TRBD1 matching over 7 bases. CDR1 is SQVTM and CDR2 is ANQGSEA in the germline V gene. The CDR3 length is 12 residues. V was clipped by 6 bases and J by 2 bases; unmatched bases: 4. CDR3 bases: TGCAGCGTGCGACAGGGCGCCTACGAGCAGTACTTC. It encodes CSVRQGAYEQYF.

The table lists this clone with a few counts. The chain uses TRBV4-1 and TRBJ1-1; a possible D gene is TRBD1 (6 bases). Trimming took off 4 bases at V and 10 bases at J, with 13 bases between the two ends. The germline CDR1 and CDR2 sequences are MGHRA and YSYEKL. The CDR3 has 12 residues. The DNA for the CDR3 is TGCGCCAGCAGCCGGGAGGGGGAACTAGCTTTCTTT. Translation: CASSREGELAFF.

The V gene is TRBV7-9, the J gene TRBJ1-1; D is undetermined. V was shortened by 5 bases and J by 4 bases, with 14 bases between the two germline ends. The length of the CDR3 is 14 residues. The germline CDR1 and CDR2 sequences are SEHNR and FQNEAQ (reference sequence). The CDR3 coding sequence is TGTGCCAGCAGCCGCGACGGGTTGAGCACTGAAGCTTTCTTT. This sequence encodes CASSRDGLSTEAFF.

This sequence joins TRBV29-1 and TRBJ2-1; D is tentatively TRBD1 or TRBD2 (6 bases each). Germline lookup yields CDR1 SQVTM and CDR2 ANQGSEA. V was clipped by 7 bases and J by 3 bases, with 16 bases between them. The CDR3 extends over 14 amino acids. The CDR3 loop is CSAAGGHNYNEQFF. The CDR3 DNA sequence: TGCAGCGCCGCCGGGGGACACAACTACAATGAGCAGTTCTTC.